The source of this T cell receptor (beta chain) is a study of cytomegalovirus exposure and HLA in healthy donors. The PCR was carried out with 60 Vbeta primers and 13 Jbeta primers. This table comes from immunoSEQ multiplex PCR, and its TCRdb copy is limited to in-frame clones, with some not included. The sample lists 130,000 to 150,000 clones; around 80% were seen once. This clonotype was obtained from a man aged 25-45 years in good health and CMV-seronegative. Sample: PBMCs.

CDR3 sequence: CASGRGGFSGNTIYF. CDR3 DNA: TGTGCCAGCGGCCGGGGGGGTTTCTCTGGAAACACCATATATTTT. The rearrangement links TRBV11-2 to TRBJ1-3, with D possibly being TRBD1 (5 bases). Between the trimmed V and J ends, which lost 8 bases and 0 bases, there was a span of 14 bases. This CDR3 has 15 amino acids. Per germline, CDR1 SGHAT and CDR2 FQNNGV.